What follows describes a single T cell receptor (beta chain). Antigen unknown. This specimen includes other DNA sequences encoding the same CDR3. Germline CDR1 is SQVTM and CDR2 is ANQGSEA. The length of the CDR3 is 12 residues. Trimming stripped 4 bases from V and 2 bases from J, with 8 bases between. This specimen belongs to a study of cytomegalovirus exposure and HLA in healthy donors. Study overall: Unique TCRs from HLA-typed donors, 65 million to 85 million of them, were held in an early data release.

Study-wide results and caveats: Analysis performed later showed TCR beta chains linked to HLA being more clonally expanded than equally common others. Roughly uniform sequencing depth across donors was assumed, possibly incorrectly. CMV antigen specificity of a few CMV-associated chains was confirmed in vitro.

The PCR made use of 60 Vbeta and 13 Jbeta primers. Assay: immunoSEQ multiplex PCR; the TCRdb copy retains only in-frame clones and omits some. The sample carries 140,000 to 150,000 clones, roughly 77% recorded once. The origin of this receptor is a male donor in good health and CMV-seronegative. The sample was PBMCs. J is TRBJ1-2 and V is TRBV29-1; D call uncertain. The CDR3 DNA is TGCAGCGTTGGGGCAGCCAACTATGGCTACACCTTC. Translated, it gives CSVGAANYGYTF.